The 23 T cell receptor beta chains in this list originate from one sample, sequenced in a study of response to subunit inactivated influenza vaccine. TCRdb called the RT-PCR reads again in MiXCR, with one record for every CDR3 protein. The table has roughly 550,000 distinct CDR3 sequences, approximately 24% seen once. This sample was also put to use in a study of T cells expressing NK-cell markers. Per that paper: TCR beta cDNA was generated via 5'RACE template switching incorporating UMIs.

The sample consisted of CD4+ T cells sorted from PBMCs, taken less than 13 days after vaccination. The receptors here all came from a man between 45 and 60 years old who received an inactivated influenza vaccine.

V gene TRBV4-3 combines with J gene TRBJ2-1; tentatively, D is TRBD2 (5 bases). V was cut by 3 bases and J by 1 base, with 10 bases left in between. Looked up from germline, CDR1 is LGHNA and CDR2 is YSLEER. This CDR3 is 15 amino acids long. CDR3: CASSQRAGSYNEQFF. The CDR3 DNA reads TGCGCCAGCAGCCAGAGGGCCGGGTCCTACAATGAGCAGTTCTTC.

The CDR3 is CASSLMAGGSTDTQYF. In DNA, the CDR3 is TGTGCCAGCAGCTTAATGGCGGGAGGATCCACAGATACGCAGTATTTT. This chain links TRBV7-2 with TRBJ2-3, with 8 bases fitting TRBD2. CDR1 SGHTA and CDR2 FQGNSA come from the germline V gene. J gave up 2 bases and V 2 bases, and 6 bases lay outside the gene matches. The CDR3 consists of 16 residues. Full variable domain (outside the CDR3, taken from reference TRBV7-2 and TRBJ2-3): GAGVSQSPSNKVTEKGKDVELRCDPISGHTALYWYRQSLGQGLEFLIYFQGNSAPDKSGLPSDRFSAERTGGSVSTLTIQRTQQEDSAVYLCASSLMAGGSTDTQYFGPGTRLTVL.

The rearrangement uses TRBV6-2 or TRBV6-3 and TRBJ2-2, with D perhaps TRBD1 or TRBD2 (5 bases each). The CDR3 extends over 15 amino acids. V dropped 4 bases and J dropped 1 base, with 10 bases sitting between them. The germline V gene has CDR1 MNHEY and CDR2 SVGEGT. The CDR3 nucleotides are TGTGCCAGCAGTTCCCGGGACGGGAACACCGGGGAGCTGTTTTTT. Its protein product is CASSSRDGNTGELFF.

A few counts support this clonotype. This chain joins TRBV29-1 and TRBJ2-7; TRBD1 agrees at 9 bases. The CDR3 is 14 amino acids. Germline V lookup: CDR1 SQVTM, CDR2 ANQGSEA. The ends lost 6 bases at V and 5 bases at J; junction bases unmatched: 11. The CDR3 bases are TGCAGCGTCCGCCCCGGGACAGGGACCCACGAGCAGTACTTC. Amino acids: CSVRPGTGTHEQYF.

For this clonotype: The junction does not match germline at one end; this may be a read error. The chain uses TRBV7-9 and TRBJ2-1; unclear D gene. CDR1 and CDR2 from the germline V gene are SEHNR and FQNEAQ (reference sequence). The CDR3 is 13 amino acids. In DNA, the CDR3 is TGTGCCAGCAGCTTGTCGGCCTACAGTGAGCAGTTCTTC. Translation gives CASSLSAYSEQFF.

This clonotype was detected a few times. V is TRBV6-2 or TRBV6-3 and J is TRBJ1-2; D gene uncertain. The CDR3 is made up of 11 amino acids. Germline CDR1 MNHEY, CDR2 SVGEGT. V was cut by 10 bases and J by 1 base, with 7 bases left in between. CDR3 amino acids: CATANNYGYTF. The CDR3 nucleotides read TGTGCCACTGCGAATAACTATGGCTACACCTTC.

The table lists this clonotype with a few counts. The genes are TRBV9 and TRBJ2-3; weak D call: TRBD2 (5 bases). Per the germline V gene, CDR1 is SGDLS and CDR2 is YYNGEE. The germline V and J ends were trimmed by 1 base and 3 bases, with 12 bases remaining between them. The CDR3 has 15 amino acids. The CDR3 spells CASSVRGRGTDTQYF. Written as DNA, the CDR3 is TGTGCCAGCAGCGTACGAGGGAGAGGTACAGATACGCAGTATTTT.

The J gene is TRBJ1-5, the V gene TRBV5-5, with 7 bases that match TRBD1. The V segment lost 0 bases and the J segment 1 base; nucleotides outside the gene matches: 4. The CDR3 contains 16 residues. In germline, CDR1 is SGHKS, CDR2 YYEKEE (reference sequence). In DNA form, the CDR3 reads TGTGCCAGCAGCTTGGGGGCAGGGGGAAGCAATCAGCCCCAGCATTTT. This sequence encodes CASSLGAGGSNQPQHF.

Many counts were recorded for this clonotype. The chain uses TRBV5-1 and TRBJ2-2, with D possibly matching TRBD2 (6 bases). The CDR3 is 17 residues long. CDR1 is SGHRS, CDR2 YFSETQ, per germline. The ends were cut back, 5 bases at V and 0 bases at J, with 17 bases in the middle. The CDR3 is CASRMSGSISNTGELFF. The CDR3 coding sequence is TGCGCCAGCAGAATGAGCGGGTCGATTTCGAACACCGGGGAGCTGTTTTTT.

The J gene is TRBJ2-5, the V gene TRBV5-1; tentatively, D is TRBD1 (6 bases). There are 14 residues in the CDR3. Germline lookup yields CDR1 SGHRS and CDR2 YFSETQ. The germline V and J ends were trimmed by 4 bases and 1 base, with 11 bases remaining between them. The CDR3 sequence: CASSTGQLQETQYF. CDR3 DNA sequence: TGCGCCAGCAGCACCGGACAGCTCCAAGAGACCCAGTACTTC. Supplemented by reference TRBV5-1 and TRBJ2-5, the full variable domain reads KAGVTQTPRYLIKTRGQQVTLSCSPISGHRSVSWYQQTPGQGLQFLFEYFSETQRNKGNFPGRFSGRQFSNSRSEMNVSTLELGDSALYLCASSTGQLQETQYFGPGTRLLVL.

This clonotype turned up a few times. The rearrangement links TRBV5-1 to TRBJ1-5; D gene uncertain. The CDR3 consists of 13 residues. From germline, CDR1 is SGHRS and CDR2 YFSETQ. V was shortened by 4 bases and J by 4 bases, with 9 bases between the two germline ends. CDR3 coding DNA: TGCGCCAGCAGCATTGACATAAATCAGCCCCAGCATTTT. Amino acids: CASSIDINQPQHF.

This clonotype was detected only a few times. The chain has TRBV12-3 or TRBV12-4 and TRBJ2-2; no clear D gene. V was cut by 3 bases and J by 4 bases, with 12 bases left in between. CDR3 length: 15 residues. CDR3 bases: TGTGCCAGCAGTTTCGAACGGGCCCGCACCGGGGAGCTGTTTTTT. This encodes CASSFERARTGELFF.

This chain links TRBV7-2 with TRBJ1-5, with 8 positions matching TRBD1. CDR1 SGHTA and CDR2 FQGNSA come from the germline V gene. J gave up 7 bases and V 1 base, and 6 bases lay outside the gene matches. This CDR3 is built from 15 residues. The CDR3, as DNA: TGTGCCAGCAGCTTAGGAGGGTCAGGGGGCCAGCCCCAGCATTTT. This gives the protein CASSLGGSGGQPQHF.

In regard to this clonotype: This sequence may be a read error, since a much larger clone differs from it by one base. The chain joins TRBV7-2 to TRBJ1-2; 7 bases align to TRBD1. The trim removed 4 bases at V and 6 bases at J, leaving 2 bases unmatched. Germline V gene data show CDR1 as SGHTA and CDR2 as FQGNSA. CDR3 length: 12 amino acids. CDR3 residues: CASSSQGNGYTF. CDR3 bases: TGTGCCAGCAGCTCACAGGGGAATGGCTACACCTTC.

V is TRBV5-1 and J is TRBJ2-7, with 7 bases lining up with TRBD2. The germline V gene encodes CDR1 SGHRS and CDR2 YFSETQ. V lost 2 bases, J lost 2 bases, and 7 bases stayed unmatched. The CDR3 is 15 residues long. In DNA form, the CDR3 reads TGCGCCAGCAGCTTTCAGTGGGGGGGGACCTACGAGCAGTACTTC. This translates into CASSFQWGGTYEQYF. Full variable domain (missing parts from reference TRBV5-1 and TRBJ2-7): KAGVTQTPRYLIKTRGQQVTLSCSPISGHRSVSWYQQTPGQGLQFLFEYFSETQRNKGNFPGRFSGRQFSNSRSEMNVSTLELGDSALYLCASSFQWGGTYEQYFGPGTRLTVT.

V and J are TRBV12-3 or TRBV12-4 and TRBJ1-1; D is ambiguous. The V gene lost 7 bases and the J gene lost 6 bases, with 15 bases spanning the gap. The CDR3 sequence is 13 residues long. The CDR3 reads CASTPRVLSEAFF. In DNA form, the CDR3 reads TGTGCCAGCACCCCACGGGTTTTATCTGAAGCTTTCTTT.

There are a few counts of this clonotype. The rearrangement links TRBV21-1 to TRBJ2-1; the table's D call TRBD1 went unverified against the DNA. TRBV21-1 is shown as a pseudogene. CDR3 length equals 15 residues. For the CDR3, the DNA is TGTGCCAGCAGCAACCTTGTCAGGGGGCGCAATGAGCAGTTCTTC. It specifies CASSNLVRGRNEQFF.

This clonotype was recorded many times. The chain has TRBV2 and TRBJ2-7; D is unclear. CDR1 SNHLY and CDR2 FYNNEI come from the germline V gene. The CDR3 extends over 15 amino acids. V lost 0 bases and J lost 2, with 11 bases in between. In DNA, the CDR3 is TGTGCCAGCAGTGAAGCTGCCCTGCTGACCTACGAGCAGTACTTC. Amino acids: CASSEAALLTYEQYF.

The chain joins TRBV6-4 to TRBJ1-1; possible D gene TRBD1, 5 bases. Germline V gene lookup returns CDR1 MRHNA and CDR2 SNTAGT. V was pared by 5 bases and J by 5 bases, with 12 bases between. The CDR3 totals 13 residues. CDR3 sequence reads: CASSRDGGTEAFF. The DNA for the CDR3 is TGTGCCAGCAGTAGGGACGGGGGGACTGAAGCTTTCTTT.

The rearrangement joins TRBV5-1 to TRBJ2-2; 7 positions match TRBD2. V lost 0 bases, J lost 2 bases, and 4 bases stayed unmatched. This CDR3 has 16 residues. Germline V gene sequence: CDR1 SGHRS, CDR2 YFSETQ. The CDR3, as DNA: TGCGCCAGCAGCTTGGACGGGAGGTCAAACACCGGGGAGCTGTTTTTT. It specifies CASSLDGRSNTGELFF.

The gene calls are TRBV12-3 or TRBV12-4 and TRBJ1-2; D is perhaps TRBD1 (5 bases). This CDR3 region has 14 residues. Trimming took 0 bases from V and 7 from J, leaving 12 bases between them. CDR3 sequence reads: CASSLAGQGGGYTF. In DNA, the CDR3 is TGTGCCAGCAGTTTAGCGGGTCAGGGCGGTGGCTACACCTTC.

The chain joins TRBV27 to TRBJ1-1; perhaps TRBD1 as D (5 bases). The ends were cut back, 7 bases at V and 3 bases at J, with 18 bases in the middle. The CDR3 length is 15 residues. CDR1 and CDR2 (germline): MNHEY, SMNVEV (reference sequence). CDR3 amino acids: CASNKGRGSHTEAFF. The CDR3 DNA sequence: TGTGCCAGCAACAAGGGGCGCGGGAGTCACACTGAAGCTTTCTTT.

A few counts support this clonotype. V and J are TRBV5-1 and TRBJ1-1; no reliable D call. Germline V gene sequence: CDR1 SGHRS, CDR2 YFSETQ. Trimming removed 0 bases from V and 0 bases from J, with 9 bases in between. The CDR3 is 15 amino acids. In DNA form, the CDR3 reads TGCGCCAGCAGCTTGGTCGGCAGCATGAACACTGAAGCTTTCTTT. This encodes CASSLVGSMNTEAFF.